This passage covers 12 T cell receptor beta chains from one sample sequenced in a study of memory CD4+ T cells and cytomegalovirus serostatus. Single viable CD3+CD4+CD8-CD45RO+ cells were sorted as the memory CD4+ T cells. Clones were sequenced by immunoSEQ multiplex PCR, and TCRdb holds only the in-frame ones, with some missing. The sample lists approximately 74,000 clones, approximately 80% occurring once. What was sequenced was memory CD4+ T cells from blood. These receptors were taken from an adult in good health and CMV-seropositive.

The sample holds one count of this clone. The chain combines TRBV7-9 with TRBJ2-4; no clear D gene. Germline V gene data show CDR1 as SEHNR and CDR2 as FQNEAQ (reference sequence). This CDR3 region has 15 residues. With 1 base removed from V and 1 base from J, the gap between germline ends came to 8 bases. CDR3 region: CASSLVGGAKNIQYF. CDR3 coding DNA: TGTGCCAGCAGCTTAGTGGGTGGGGCCAAAAACATTCAGTACTTC.

The chain links TRBV6-6 to TRBJ2-5; 9 bases map to TRBD2. V gave up 5 bases and J gave up 5 bases; unmatched junction bases: 3. Germline lookup yields CDR1 MNHNY and CDR2 SVGAGI (reference sequence). The CDR3 has 13 residues. The CDR3, as DNA: TGTGCCAGCAGTAAAAGCGGGGGGGAGACCCAGTACTTC. Amino acids: CASSKSGGETQYF.

This chain connects TRBV6-6 to TRBJ1-1; D is perhaps TRBD1 (5 bases). V shed 7 bases and J shed 7 bases, with 16 bases lying between them. This CDR3 region has 13 residues. Per the germline V gene, CDR1 is MNHNY and CDR2 is SVGAGI (reference sequence). The CDR3 loop reads CASNQDPGGEAFF. CDR3 DNA sequence: TGTGCCAGCAATCAGGACCCGGGGGGTGAAGCTTTCTTT.

The chain combines TRBV7-8 with TRBJ2-7, with D maybe TRBD2 (6 bases). The CDR3 is 13 residues long. CDR1 is SGHVS, CDR2 FQNEAQ, per germline. Trimming left V 6 bases short and J 3 bases short, with 12 bases between. The CDR3 loop reads CASRPTGGYEQYF. The CDR3 region has the DNA TGTGCCAGCAGACCTACCGGGGGCTACGAGCAGTACTTC.

This chain links TRBV5-5 with TRBJ1-2, with 9 nucleotides matching TRBD1. Germline loops: CDR1 SGHKS, CDR2 YYEKEE (reference sequence). The trim removed 5 bases at V and 6 bases at J, leaving 8 bases unmatched. The CDR3 contains 14 residues. As DNA, the CDR3 is TGTGCCAGCAGTCCCACGGACAGGGGCGATGGCTACACCTTC. As protein: CASSPTDRGDGYTF.

The genes are TRBV4-2 and TRBJ1-3; D ambiguous. From germline, CDR1 is LGHNA and CDR2 YNFKEQ. The CDR3 runs to 17 residues. Trimming shortened V by 0 bases and J by 0 bases, and 12 bases separated the two germline ends. Here the CDR3 DNA reads TGTGCCAGCAGCCAAGATTACGCGGGGAGCTCTGGAAACACCATATATTTT. Translated, it gives CASSQDYAGSSGNTIYF.

This rearrangement joins TRBV5-1 to TRBJ2-1, with D perhaps being TRBD1 or TRBD2 (5 bases each). Germline V gene data show CDR1 as SGHRS and CDR2 as YFSETQ. The CDR3 extends over 16 amino acids. The germline V and J ends were trimmed by 0 bases and 10 bases, with 20 bases remaining between them. For the CDR3, the DNA is TGCGCCAGCAGCTTGGCCGTAGGGGAAGGGACCAGGGAGCAGTTCTTC. It yields the protein CASSLAVGEGTREQFF. The full variable domain, in which reference TRBV5-1 and TRBJ2-1 provide the parts outside the CDR3, is KAGVTQTPRYLIKTRGQQVTLSCSPISGHRSVSWYQQTPGQGLQFLFEYFSETQRNKGNFPGRFSGRQFSNSRSEMNVSTLELGDSALYLCASSLAVGEGTREQFFGPGTRLTVL.

The chain carries TRBV4-2 and TRBJ2-7; TRBD1 matches 8 bases. The V gene's germline CDR1 is LGHNA and CDR2 YNFKEQ. The V and J ends lost 1 base and 4 bases, in that order; junction bases with no gene match: 6. CDR3 size: 15 residues. CDR3 in amino acids: CASSQGAGGRYEQYF. CDR3 nucleotide sequence: TGTGCCAGCAGCCAAGGGGCAGGGGGCCGGTACGAGCAGTACTTC.

This clone appeared once. This sequence joins TRBV28 and TRBJ2-1, with D possibly matching TRBD2 (5 bases). CDR3 length: 13 residues. Germline V gene lookup returns CDR1 MDHEN and CDR2 SYDVKM. V lost 6 bases to trimming and J lost 0 bases, with 6 bases between them. The DNA of the CDR3 is TGTGCCAGCAGCGGGGACTCCTACAATGAGCAGTTCTTC. It encodes CASSGDSYNEQFF.

J is TRBJ2-7 and V is TRBV6-1; the D gene is possibly TRBD1 (6 bases). Per the germline V gene, CDR1 is MNHNS and CDR2 is SASEGT. V was pared by 3 bases and J by 1 base, with 13 bases between. CDR3 length: 15 residues. The DNA for the CDR3 is TGTGCCAGCAGTGATAGGACAGCTACATCCTACGAGCAGTACTTC. It translates to CASSDRTATSYEQYF.

CDR3 residues: CASPKWDHSNQPQHF. The DNA for the CDR3 is TGCGCCAGCCCTAAGTGGGACCATAGCAATCAGCCCCAGCATTTT. The gene calls are TRBV5-1 and TRBJ1-5; D might be TRBD1 (5 bases). V lost 7 bases and J lost 0, with 14 bases in between. This CDR3 comprises 15 residues. Germline-derived CDR1 and CDR2 are SGHRS and YFSETQ.

The chain couples TRBV29-1 to TRBJ2-1; 7 bases map to TRBD2. Looked up from germline, CDR1 is SQVTM and CDR2 is ANQGSEA. The CDR3 runs 15 residues. The CDR3 spells CSHLAGLSSYNEQFF. The CDR3 nucleotides are TGCAGTCACTTAGCGGGCCTCAGCTCCTACAATGAGCAGTTCTTC.